This T cell receptor (beta chain) stems from a study of T-cell memory formation after mild COVID-19. Turning to the study itself: Largely donor-specific sequence clusters came from two donors.

This clonotype was counted between two and nine times. Its antigen is unknown. In TCRdb, the 5' RACE reads were re-called with MiXCR into one record per CDR3 protein. The table has tens of thousands of distinct CDR3 sequences, 12% seen once. Study-wide findings and caveats: Later expanders leaned toward CD4+, whereas clones contracting from day 15 to 85 were balanced CD4/CD8.

There are 14 residues in the CDR3. Trimming pared 1 base from V and 8 bases from J, leaving 13 bases between. The germline V gene has CDR1 SGHRS and CDR2 YFSETQ. The TCR was taken from a young man who had mild COVID-19 (a few samples of this study predate the infection). Cell type and time point are not known. V usage is TRBV5-1 and J usage is TRBJ2-1, with D unresolved. The sequenced material came from PBMCs or a T cell subset sorted from them (not recorded which). CDR3 protein: CASSLYSKMDEQFF. CDR3 bases: TGCGCCAGCAGCTTGTACTCGAAAATGGATGAGCAGTTCTTC.